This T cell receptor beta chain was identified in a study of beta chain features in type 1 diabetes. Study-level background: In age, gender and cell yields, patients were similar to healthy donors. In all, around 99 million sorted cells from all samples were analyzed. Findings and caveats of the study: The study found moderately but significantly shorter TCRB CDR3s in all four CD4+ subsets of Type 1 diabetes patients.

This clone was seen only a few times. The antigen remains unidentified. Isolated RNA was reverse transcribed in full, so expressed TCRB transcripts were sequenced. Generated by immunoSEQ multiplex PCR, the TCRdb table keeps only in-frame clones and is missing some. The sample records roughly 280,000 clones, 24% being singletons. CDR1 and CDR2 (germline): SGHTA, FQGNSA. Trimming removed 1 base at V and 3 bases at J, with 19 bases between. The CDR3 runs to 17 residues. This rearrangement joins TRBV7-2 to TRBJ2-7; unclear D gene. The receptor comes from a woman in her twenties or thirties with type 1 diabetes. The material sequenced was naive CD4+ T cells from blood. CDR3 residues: CASSLVVGSFFNYEQYF. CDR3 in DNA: TGTGCCAGCAGCTTAGTTGTGGGTAGCTTTTTCAACTACGAGCAGTACTTC.